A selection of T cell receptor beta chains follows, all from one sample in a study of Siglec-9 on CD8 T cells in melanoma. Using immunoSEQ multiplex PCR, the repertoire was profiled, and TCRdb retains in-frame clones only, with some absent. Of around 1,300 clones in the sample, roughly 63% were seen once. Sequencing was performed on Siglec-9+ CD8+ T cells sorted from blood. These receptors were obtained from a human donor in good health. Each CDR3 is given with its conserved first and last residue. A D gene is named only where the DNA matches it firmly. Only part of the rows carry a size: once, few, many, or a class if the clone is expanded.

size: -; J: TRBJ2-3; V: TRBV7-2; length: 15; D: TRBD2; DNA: TGTGCCAGCAGCTTACTAGCGGGAGTAACAGATACGCAGTATTTT; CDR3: CASSLLAGVTDTQYF
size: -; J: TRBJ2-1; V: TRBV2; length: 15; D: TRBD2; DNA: TGTGCCAGCAGCCAAACCGGGACTAGTGGCAATGAGCAGTTCTTC; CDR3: CASSQTGTSGNEQFF
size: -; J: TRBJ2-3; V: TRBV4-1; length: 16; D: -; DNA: TGCGCCAGCAGCCAAGTCGGAGGCTACCGCACAGATACGCAGTATTTT; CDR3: CASSQVGGYRTDTQYF
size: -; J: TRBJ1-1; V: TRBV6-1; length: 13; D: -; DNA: TGTGCCAGCATGCGAGGGGAGAACACTGAAGCTTTCTTT; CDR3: CASMRGENTEAFF
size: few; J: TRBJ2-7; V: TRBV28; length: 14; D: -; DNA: TGTGCCAGCAGTCCCCGGGACTCCTTCTACGAGCAGTACTTC; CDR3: CASSPRDSFYEQYF
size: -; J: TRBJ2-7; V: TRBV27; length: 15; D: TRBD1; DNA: TGTGCCAGCAGTCCCCCGGGACAGAGCTACTACGAGCAGTACTTC; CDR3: CASSPPGQSYYEQYF
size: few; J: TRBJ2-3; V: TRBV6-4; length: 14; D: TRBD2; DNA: TGTGCCAGCAGTAGCGGGAGGGACACAGATACGCAGTATTTT; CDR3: CASSSGRDTDTQYF
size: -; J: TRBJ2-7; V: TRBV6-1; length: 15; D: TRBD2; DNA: TGTGCCAGCGACCCTAGCGGGGACCTCTCCTACGAGCAGTACTTC; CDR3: CASDPSGDLSYEQYF
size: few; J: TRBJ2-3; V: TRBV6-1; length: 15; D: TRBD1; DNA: TGTGCCAGCAGTGAAGGTACAGGGGGCGCAGATACGCAGTATTTT; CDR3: CASSEGTGGADTQYF
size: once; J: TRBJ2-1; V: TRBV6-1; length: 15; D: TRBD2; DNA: TGTGCCAGCAGTGAAGGCGGGGGGCCTTACAATGAGCAGTTCTTC; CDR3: CASSEGGGPYNEQFF
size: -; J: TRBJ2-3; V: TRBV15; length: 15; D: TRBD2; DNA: TGTGCCACCAGCAGAGGGCGGGAGGGGGGAGATACGCAGTATTTT; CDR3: CATSRGREGGDTQYF
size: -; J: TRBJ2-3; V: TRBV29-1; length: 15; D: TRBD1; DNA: TGCAGCGTTGGTTTTCCGGGACAGGGCACAGATACGCAGTATTTT; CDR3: CSVGFPGQGTDTQYF
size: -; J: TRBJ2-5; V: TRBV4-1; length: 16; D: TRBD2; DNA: TGCGCCAGCAGCCCCCTGGCTAGCGGGGACCAAGAGACCCAGTACTTC; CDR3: CASSPLASGDQETQYF
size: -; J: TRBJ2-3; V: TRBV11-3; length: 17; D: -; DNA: TGTGCCAGCAGCTCGTATCCAGGGACATTACTCACAGATACGCAGTATTTT; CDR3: CASSSYPGTLLTDTQYF
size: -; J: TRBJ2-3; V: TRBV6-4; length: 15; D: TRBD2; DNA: TGTGCCAGCAGTGACTCGACGGGGGGTGGAGATACGCAGTATTTT; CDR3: CASSDSTGGGDTQYF
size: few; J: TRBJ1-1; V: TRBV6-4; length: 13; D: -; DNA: TGTGCCAGCAGTGACGGAGAGAACACTGAAGCTTTCTTT; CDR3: CASSDGENTEAFF
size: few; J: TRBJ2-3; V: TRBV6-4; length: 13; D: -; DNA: TGTGCCAGCAGTGAGGGTGAAAAAGATACGCAGTATTTT; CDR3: CASSEGEKDTQYF
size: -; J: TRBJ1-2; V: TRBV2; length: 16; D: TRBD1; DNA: TGTGCCAGCAGTGACCCCACACCGACAGGGGGTTTGGGCTACACCTTC; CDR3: CASSDPTPTGGLGYTF
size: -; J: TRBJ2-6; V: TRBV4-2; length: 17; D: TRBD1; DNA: TGTGCCAGCAGCCAAGGGGACAGCCTCTCTGGGGCCAACGTCCTGACTTTC; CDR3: CASSQGDSLSGANVLTF
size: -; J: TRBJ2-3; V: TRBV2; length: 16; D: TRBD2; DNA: TGTGCCAGCAGTGAAATTGGCGGGGGGTTAGCAGATACGCAGTATTTT; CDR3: CASSEIGGGLADTQYF
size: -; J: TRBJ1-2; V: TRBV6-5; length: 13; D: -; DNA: TGTGCCAGCAGTCTCGACAGTAACTATGGCTACACCTTC; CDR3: CASSLDSNYGYTF
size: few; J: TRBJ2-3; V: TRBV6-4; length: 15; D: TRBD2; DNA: TGTGCCAGCAGTGTGTCTAGCGGGGGGGCAGATACGCAGTATTTT; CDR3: CASSVSSGGADTQYF
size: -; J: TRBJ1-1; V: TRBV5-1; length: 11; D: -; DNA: TGCGCCAGCAGCGCAACAGGCCAAGCTTTCTTT; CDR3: CASSATGQAFF